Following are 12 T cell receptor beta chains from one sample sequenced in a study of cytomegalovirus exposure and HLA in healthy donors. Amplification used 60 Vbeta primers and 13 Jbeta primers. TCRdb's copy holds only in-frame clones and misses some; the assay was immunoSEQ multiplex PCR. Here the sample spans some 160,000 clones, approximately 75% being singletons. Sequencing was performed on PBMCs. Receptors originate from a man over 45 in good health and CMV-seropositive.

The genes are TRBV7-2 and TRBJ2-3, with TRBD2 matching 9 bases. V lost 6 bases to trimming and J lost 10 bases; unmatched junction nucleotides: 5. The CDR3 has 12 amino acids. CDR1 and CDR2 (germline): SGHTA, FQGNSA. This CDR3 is CASRTLAGPQYF. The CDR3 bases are TGTGCCAGCAGAACACTAGCGGGCCCGCAGTATTTT. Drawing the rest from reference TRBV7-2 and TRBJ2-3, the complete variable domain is GAGVSQSPSNKVTEKGKDVELRCDPISGHTALYWYRQSLGQGLEFLIYFQGNSAPDKSGLPSDRFSAERTGGSVSTLTIQRTQQEDSAVYLCASRTLAGPQYFGPGTRLTVL.

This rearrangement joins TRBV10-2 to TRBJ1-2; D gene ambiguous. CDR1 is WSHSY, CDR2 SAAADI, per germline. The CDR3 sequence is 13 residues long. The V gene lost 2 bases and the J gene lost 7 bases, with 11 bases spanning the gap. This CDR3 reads CASSENSPGGYTF. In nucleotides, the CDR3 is TGCGCCAGCAGTGAGAACTCCCCTGGTGGCTACACCTTC.

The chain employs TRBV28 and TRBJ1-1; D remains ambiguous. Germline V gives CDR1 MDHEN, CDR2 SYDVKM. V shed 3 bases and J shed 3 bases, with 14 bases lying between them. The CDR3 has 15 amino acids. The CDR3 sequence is CASSFGPGVYTEAFF. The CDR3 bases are TGTGCCAGCAGTTTCGGGCCCGGGGTGTACACTGAAGCTTTCTTT.

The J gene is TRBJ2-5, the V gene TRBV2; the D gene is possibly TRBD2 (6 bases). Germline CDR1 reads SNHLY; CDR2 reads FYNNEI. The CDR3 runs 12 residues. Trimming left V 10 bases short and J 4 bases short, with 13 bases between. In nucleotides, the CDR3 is TGTGCCATCCTGGGAGGTAGAGAGACCCAGTACTTC. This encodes CAILGGRETQYF.

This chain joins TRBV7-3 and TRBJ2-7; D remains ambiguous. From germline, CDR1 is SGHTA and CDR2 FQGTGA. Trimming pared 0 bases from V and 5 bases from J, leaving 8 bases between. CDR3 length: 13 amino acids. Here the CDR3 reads CASSLTIGDEQYF. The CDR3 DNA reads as TGTGCCAGCAGCTTAACGATCGGAGACGAGCAGTACTTC.

CDR3 nucleotide sequence: TGTGCCAGCTCACCACGCCGGGACATCGAGCAGTACTTC. Translating gives CASSPRRDIEQYF. The rearrangement links TRBV18 to TRBJ2-7; D is possibly TRBD1 (6 bases). The germline CDR1 and CDR2 sequences are KGHSH and LQKENI. V lost 1 base, J lost 6 bases, and 10 bases lay in between. CDR3 size: 13 residues.

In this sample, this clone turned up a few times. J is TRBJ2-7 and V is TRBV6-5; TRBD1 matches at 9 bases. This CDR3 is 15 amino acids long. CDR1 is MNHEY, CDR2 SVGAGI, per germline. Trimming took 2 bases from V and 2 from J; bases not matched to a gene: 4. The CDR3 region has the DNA TGTGCCAGCAGTTACCGGGGACAGGGCACCTACGAGCAGTACTTC. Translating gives CASSYRGQGTYEQYF.

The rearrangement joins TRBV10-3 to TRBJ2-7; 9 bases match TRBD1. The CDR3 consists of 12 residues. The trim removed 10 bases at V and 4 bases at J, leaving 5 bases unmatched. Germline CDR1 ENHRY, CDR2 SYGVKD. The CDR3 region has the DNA TGTGCCAGTACAGGGGGCGCTTACGAGCAGTACTTC. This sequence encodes CASTGGAYEQYF.

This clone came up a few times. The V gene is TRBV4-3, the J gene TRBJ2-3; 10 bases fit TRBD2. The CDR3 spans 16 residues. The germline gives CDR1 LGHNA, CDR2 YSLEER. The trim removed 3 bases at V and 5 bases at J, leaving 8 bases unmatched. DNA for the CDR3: TGCGCCAGCAGCCACAAAGCGGGGGGGCAGGGAGATACGCAGTATTTT. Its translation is CASSHKAGGQGDTQYF.

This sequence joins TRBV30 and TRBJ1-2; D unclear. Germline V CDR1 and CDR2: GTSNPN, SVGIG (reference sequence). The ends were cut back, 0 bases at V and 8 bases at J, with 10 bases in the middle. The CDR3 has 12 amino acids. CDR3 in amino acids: CAWSVGQAGYTF. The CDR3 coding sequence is TGTGCCTGGAGTGTTGGTCAGGCGGGCTACACCTTC. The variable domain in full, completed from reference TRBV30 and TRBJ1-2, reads SQTIHQWPATLVQPVGSPLSLECTVEGTSNPNLYWYRQAAGRGLQLLFYSVGIGQISSEVPQNLSASRPQDRQFILSSKKLLLSDSGFYLCAWSVGQAGYTFGSGTRLTVV.

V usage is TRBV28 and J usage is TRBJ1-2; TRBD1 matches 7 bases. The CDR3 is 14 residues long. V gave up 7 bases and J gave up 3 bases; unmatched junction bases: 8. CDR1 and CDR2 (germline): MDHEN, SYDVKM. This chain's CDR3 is CASTRSGTDYGYTF. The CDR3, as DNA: TGTGCCAGCACTAGATCAGGGACAGACTATGGCTACACCTTC.

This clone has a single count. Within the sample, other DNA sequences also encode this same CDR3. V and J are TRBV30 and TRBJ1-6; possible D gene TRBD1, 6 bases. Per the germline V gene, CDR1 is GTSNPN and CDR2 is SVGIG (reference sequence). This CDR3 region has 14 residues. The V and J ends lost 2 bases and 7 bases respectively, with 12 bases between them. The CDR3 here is CAWSLGQPNSPLHF. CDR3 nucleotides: TGTGCCTGGAGTTTAGGACAGCCAAATTCACCCCTCCACTTT.